The clone carrying this T cell receptor (beta chain) came up many times. These data belong to a study of early T cells in non-severe SARS-CoV-2 infection. MiXCR, applied by TCRdb to the 5' RACE reads, yields one record per CDR3 protein. The table includes fewer than 80,000 distinct CDR3 sequences, around 11% detected once. Source: whole blood, taken at baseline. The receptor's source is an adult who was a healthcare worker with PCR-confirmed SARS-CoV-2 infection or an uninfected control (not recorded which).

The chain's CDR3 is CASSPTTDTQYF. DNA for the CDR3: TGTGCCAGCAGCCCCACCACAGATACGCAGTATTTT. This chain uses TRBV4-2 with TRBJ2-3; D remains unclear. Trimming shortened V by 4 bases and J by 2 bases, and 4 bases separated the two germline ends. CDR1 is LGHNA and CDR2 is YNFKEQ in the germline V gene. The CDR3 covers 12 residues.